These 14 T cell receptor beta chains originate from one sample sequenced in a study of cytomegalovirus exposure and HLA in healthy donors. A multiplex PCR was run with 60 Vbeta primers and 13 Jbeta primers. TCRdb keeps only in-frame clones here, not all; method: immunoSEQ multiplex PCR. The profile shows 150,000 to 200,000 clones, around 70% of them singletons. Sequencing was carried out using PBMCs. The receptors shown here come from a man aged 18 to 29 in good health and CMV-seropositive.

The J gene is TRBJ2-5, the V gene TRBV5-6; a possible D gene is TRBD2 (6 bases). The germline CDR1 and CDR2 sequences are SGHDT and YYEEEE. Trimming left V 4 bases short and J 7 bases short, with 14 bases between. This CDR3 has 13 amino acids. CDR3 sequence reads: CASSRDWSGTQYF. The CDR3 bases are TGTGCCAGCAGCAGGGACTGGAGCGGGACCCAGTACTTC. Filled out from reference TRBV5-6 and TRBJ2-5, the complete variable domain reads DAGVTQSPTHLIKTRGQQVTLRCSPKSGHDTVSWYQQALGQGPQFIFQYYEEEERQRGNFPDRFSGHQFPNYSSELNVNALLLGDSALYLCASSRDWSGTQYFGPGTRLLVL.

The chain uses TRBV7-2 and TRBJ2-3; a weak D match, TRBD1 (5 bases). Trimming pared 0 bases from V and 2 bases from J, leaving 12 bases between. From germline, CDR1 is SGHTA and CDR2 FQGNSA. The CDR3 is 16 amino acids. For the CDR3, the DNA is TGTGCCAGCAGCTTAGCAGGGGCCGACTCCACAGATACGCAGTATTTT. Amino acids: CASSLAGADSTDTQYF. The entire variable domain, with the rest obtained from reference TRBV7-2 and TRBJ2-3, is as follows: GAGVSQSPSNKVTEKGKDVELRCDPISGHTALYWYRQSLGQGLEFLIYFQGNSAPDKSGLPSDRFSAERTGGSVSTLTIQRTQQEDSAVYLCASSLAGADSTDTQYFGPGTRLTVL.

The genes are TRBV28 and TRBJ1-1; 10 bases fit TRBD1. V lost 11 bases and J lost 6; bases outside the gene matches: 6. Germline V gives CDR1 MDHEN, CDR2 SYDVKM. The CDR3 runs to 12 residues. CDR3 region: CAGKGTGAEAFF. The CDR3 coding sequence is TGTGCCGGAAAAGGGACAGGGGCTGAAGCTTTCTTT.

This clone occurred a few times. The rearrangement uses TRBV7-3 and TRBJ1-2; TRBD1 is a possible D gene (6 bases). V was cut by 6 bases and J by 4 bases, with 12 bases left in between. The CDR3 covers 13 residues. CDR1 and CDR2 (germline): SGHTA, FQGTGA. DNA for the CDR3: TGTGCCAGCAGTTCCAGGGGCCCCTATGGCTACACCTTC. Translated, it gives CASSSRGPYGYTF.

The chain joins TRBV10-3 to TRBJ2-7; TRBD1 agrees at 10 bases. Trimming removed 4 bases from V and 2 bases from J; junction bases left unmatched: 2. The CDR3 totals 14 residues. In germline, CDR1 is ENHRY, CDR2 SYGVKD. For the CDR3, the DNA is TGTGCCATCAGTGGAGGACAGGGGGCCTACGAGCAGTACGTC. Protein sequence: CAISGGQGAYEQYV.

This chain connects TRBV14 to TRBJ2-3; D is unresolved. This CDR3 has 15 amino acids. V gave up 3 bases and J gave up 0 bases, with 10 bases separating them. CDR1 SGHDN and CDR2 FVKESK come from the germline V gene. CDR3 sequence: CASSQNPRSTDTQYF. The CDR3 DNA reads as TGTGCCAGCAGCCAGAATCCCAGAAGCACAGATACGCAGTATTTT.

The chain employs TRBV28 and TRBJ1-5; D remains unclear. Germline V CDR1 and CDR2: MDHEN, SYDVKM. This CDR3 comprises 14 residues. V gave up 5 bases and J gave up 11 bases, with 19 bases separating them. Written as DNA, the CDR3 is TGTGCCAGCAGTAAATACTATAGCAATCTGTCCCAGCATTTT. This codes for CASSKYYSNLSQHF.

V and J are TRBV5-1 and TRBJ2-7; 9 positions agree with TRBD1. Trimming took 0 bases from V and 6 from J; bases not matched to a gene: 7. This CDR3 region has 15 residues. The germline CDR1 and CDR2 sequences are SGHRS and YFSETQ. The CDR3 protein is CASSLGEQGASEQYV. Here the CDR3 DNA reads TGCGCCAGCAGCTTGGGTGAACAGGGGGCTAGCGAGCAGTACGTC.

This sequence joins TRBV5-1 and TRBJ1-1; no clear D. V dropped 0 bases and J dropped 4 bases, with 13 bases sitting between them. The CDR3 contains 15 residues. Germline V lookup: CDR1 SGHRS, CDR2 YFSETQ. The CDR3 DNA is TGCGCCAGCAGCTTGGAAATAGGCAGGCTCACTGAAGCTTTCTTT. This codes for CASSLEIGRLTEAFF.

The chain uses TRBV2 and TRBJ2-7, with D perhaps matching TRBD2 (5 bases). Germline V gives CDR1 SNHLY, CDR2 FYNNEI. The V end lost 1 base, the J end lost 1 base, and 5 bases lay between the germline ends. The CDR3 sequence is 13 residues long. The CDR3 DNA reads as TGTGCCAGCAGTGAAGGGACTTCCTACGAGCAGTACGTC. This gives the protein CASSEGTSYEQYV.

J is TRBJ1-3 and V is TRBV6-1; 7 nucleotides agree with TRBD1. This CDR3 is built from 15 residues. Unmatched junction bases numbered 2, after V lost 2 bases and J lost 1 base. Germline CDR1 reads MNHNS; CDR2 reads SASEGT. CDR3 nucleotides: TGTGCCAGCAGTGAACAACAGGGGTCTGGAAACACCATATATTTT. This gives the protein CASSEQQGSGNTIYF.

The rearrangement joins TRBV14 to TRBJ2-7; the D gene is possibly TRBD2 (6 bases). V lost 2 bases to trimming and J lost 6 bases, with 11 bases between them. The germline CDR1 and CDR2 sequences are SGHDN and FVKESK. This CDR3 is 13 amino acids long. The CDR3, as DNA: TGTGCCAGCAGCCAATGGAGGGGCACCGAGCAGTACGTC. Translation: CASSQWRGTEQYV.

The chain has TRBV11-2 and TRBJ2-7, with D hard to call. Trimming stripped 5 bases from V and 4 bases from J, with 12 bases between. The germline gives CDR1 SGHAT, CDR2 FQNNGV. The CDR3 covers 13 residues. CDR3 DNA sequence: TGTGCCAGCAGCATCTCCCCTAGATACGAGCAGTACGTC. Encoded protein: CASSISPRYEQYV.

The chain has TRBV10-3 and TRBJ2-7; 12 positions match TRBD1. CDR1 ENHRY and CDR2 SYGVKD come from the germline V gene. The junction had 4 bases not matched to a gene; V was cut back by 5 bases and J by 5 bases. This CDR3 comprises 14 residues. The CDR3: CAISPGQGAHEQYV. DNA of the CDR3: TGTGCCATCAGTCCGGGACAGGGGGCGCACGAGCAGTACGTC.